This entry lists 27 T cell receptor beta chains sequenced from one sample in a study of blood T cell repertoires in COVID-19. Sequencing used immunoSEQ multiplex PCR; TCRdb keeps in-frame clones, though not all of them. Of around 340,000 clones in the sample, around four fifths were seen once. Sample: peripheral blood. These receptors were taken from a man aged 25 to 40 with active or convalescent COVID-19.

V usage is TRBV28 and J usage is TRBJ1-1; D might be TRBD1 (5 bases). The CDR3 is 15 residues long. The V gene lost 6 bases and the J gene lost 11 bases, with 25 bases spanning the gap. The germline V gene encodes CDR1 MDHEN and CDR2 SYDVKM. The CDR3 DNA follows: TGTGCCAGCAGAGGCCGCCCCCCGCAGGGCTTGTGGGCTTTCTTT. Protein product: CASRGRPPQGLWAFF.

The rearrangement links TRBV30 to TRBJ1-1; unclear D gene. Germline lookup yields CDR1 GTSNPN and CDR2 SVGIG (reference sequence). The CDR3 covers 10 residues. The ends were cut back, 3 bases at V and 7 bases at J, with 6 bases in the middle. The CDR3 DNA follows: TGTGCCTGGAGCGACAATGAAGCTTTCTTT. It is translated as CAWSDNEAFF.

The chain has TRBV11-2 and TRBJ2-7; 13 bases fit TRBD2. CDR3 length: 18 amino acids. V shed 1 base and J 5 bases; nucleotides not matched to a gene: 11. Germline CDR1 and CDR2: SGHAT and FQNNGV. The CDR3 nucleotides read TGTGCCAGCAGCTTAGGGAGACTAGCGGGGGGAAATACAAACGAGCAGTACTTC. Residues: CASSLGRLAGGNTNEQYF.

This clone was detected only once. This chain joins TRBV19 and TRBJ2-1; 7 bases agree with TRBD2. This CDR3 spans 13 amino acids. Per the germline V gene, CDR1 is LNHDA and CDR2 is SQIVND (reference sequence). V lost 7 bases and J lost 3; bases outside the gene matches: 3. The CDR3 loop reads CASKGGSYNEQFF. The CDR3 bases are TGTGCCAGTAAGGGAGGGAGCTACAATGAGCAGTTCTTC.

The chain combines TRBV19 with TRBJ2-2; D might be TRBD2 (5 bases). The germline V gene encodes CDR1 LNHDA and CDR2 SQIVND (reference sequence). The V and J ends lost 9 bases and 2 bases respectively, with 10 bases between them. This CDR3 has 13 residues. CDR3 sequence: CASFGGNTGELFF. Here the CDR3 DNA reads TGTGCCAGCTTCGGAGGAAACACCGGGGAGCTGTTTTTT.

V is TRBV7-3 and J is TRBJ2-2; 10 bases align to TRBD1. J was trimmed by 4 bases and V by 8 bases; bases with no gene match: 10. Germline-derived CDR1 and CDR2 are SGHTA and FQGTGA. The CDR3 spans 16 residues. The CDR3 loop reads CASDATGTGVTGELFF. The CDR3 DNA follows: TGTGCCAGCGATGCCACCGGGACAGGGGTCACCGGGGAGCTGTTTTTT.

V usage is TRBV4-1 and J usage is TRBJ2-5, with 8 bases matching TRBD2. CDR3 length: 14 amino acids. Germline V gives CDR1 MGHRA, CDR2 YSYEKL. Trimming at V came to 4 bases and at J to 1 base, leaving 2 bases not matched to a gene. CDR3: CASSLLAVQETQYF. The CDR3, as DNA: TGCGCCAGCAGCCTACTAGCGGTCCAAGAGACCCAGTACTTC.

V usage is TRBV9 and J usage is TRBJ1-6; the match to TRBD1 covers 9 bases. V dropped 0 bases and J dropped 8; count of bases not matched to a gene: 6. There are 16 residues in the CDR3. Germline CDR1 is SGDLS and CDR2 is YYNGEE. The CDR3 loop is CASSVGQGGRDSPLHF. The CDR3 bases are TGTGCCAGCAGCGTAGGACAGGGGGGCAGAGATTCACCCCTCCACTTT.

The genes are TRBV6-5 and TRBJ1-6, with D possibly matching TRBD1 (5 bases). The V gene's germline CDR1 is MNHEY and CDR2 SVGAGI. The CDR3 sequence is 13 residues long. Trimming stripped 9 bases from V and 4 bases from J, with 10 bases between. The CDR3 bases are TGTGCCAGTATGACAGCATATAATTCACCCCTCCACTTT. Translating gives CASMTAYNSPLHF.

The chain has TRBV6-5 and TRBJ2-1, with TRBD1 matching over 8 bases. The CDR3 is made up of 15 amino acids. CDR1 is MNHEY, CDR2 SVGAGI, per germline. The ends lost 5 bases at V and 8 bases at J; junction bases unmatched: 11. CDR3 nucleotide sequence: TGTGCCAGCAGTCCCGTGGCAGGGGGCCTCGATGAGCAGTTCTTC. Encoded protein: CASSPVAGGLDEQFF.

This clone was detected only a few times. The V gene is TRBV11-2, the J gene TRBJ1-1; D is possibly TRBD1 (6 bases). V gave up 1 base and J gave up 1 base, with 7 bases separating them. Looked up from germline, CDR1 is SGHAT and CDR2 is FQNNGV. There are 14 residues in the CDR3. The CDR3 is CASSLGTANTEAFF. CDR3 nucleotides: TGTGCCAGCAGCTTAGGGACAGCGAACACTGAAGCTTTCTTT. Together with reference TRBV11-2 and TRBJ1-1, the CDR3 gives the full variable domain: EAGVAQSPRYKIIEKRQSVAFWCNPISGHATLYWYQQILGQGPKLLIQFQNNGVVDDSQLPKDRFSAERLKGVDSTLKIQPAKLEDSAVYLCASSLGTANTEAFFGQGTRLTVV.

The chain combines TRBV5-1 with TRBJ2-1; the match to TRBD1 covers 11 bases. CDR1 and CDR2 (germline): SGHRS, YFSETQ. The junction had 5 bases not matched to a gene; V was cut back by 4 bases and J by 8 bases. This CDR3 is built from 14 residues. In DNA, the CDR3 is TGCGCCAGCAGCCTAGGACAGGGGGCGGATGAGCAGTTCTTC. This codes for CASSLGQGADEQFF.

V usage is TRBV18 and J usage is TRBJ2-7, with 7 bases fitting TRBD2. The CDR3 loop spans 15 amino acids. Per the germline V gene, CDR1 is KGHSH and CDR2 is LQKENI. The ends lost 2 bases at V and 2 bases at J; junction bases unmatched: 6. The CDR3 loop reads CASSPGGRVTYEQYF. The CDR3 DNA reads TGTGCCAGCTCACCAGGAGGGAGGGTTACCTACGAGCAGTACTTC.

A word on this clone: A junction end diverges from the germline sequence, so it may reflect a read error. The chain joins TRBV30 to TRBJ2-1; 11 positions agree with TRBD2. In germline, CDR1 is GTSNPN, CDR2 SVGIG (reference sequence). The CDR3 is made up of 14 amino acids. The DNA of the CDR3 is TGTGCCTGGAGTGTGGGTAGCGGGAGGGCGAGGCCCCTCTTC. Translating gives CAWSVGSGRARPLF.

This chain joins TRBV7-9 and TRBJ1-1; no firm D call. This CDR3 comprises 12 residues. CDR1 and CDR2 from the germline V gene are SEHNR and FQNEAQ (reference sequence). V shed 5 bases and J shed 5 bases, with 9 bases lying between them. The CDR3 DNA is TGTGCCAGCAGCGTAACAGAAACTGAAGCTTTCTTT. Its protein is CASSVTETEAFF.

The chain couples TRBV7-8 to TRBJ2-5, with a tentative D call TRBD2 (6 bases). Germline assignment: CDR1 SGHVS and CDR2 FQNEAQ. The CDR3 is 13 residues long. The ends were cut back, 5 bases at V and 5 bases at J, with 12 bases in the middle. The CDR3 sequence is CASSRWGVETQYF. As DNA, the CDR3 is TGTGCCAGCAGCCGGTGGGGGGTGGAGACCCAGTACTTC.

The CDR3 region has the DNA TGTGCCAGCAGCGTAGGGGGGACTTTTGGCACTGAAGCTTTCTTT. Protein product: CASSVGGTFGTEAFF. The J gene is TRBJ1-1, the V gene TRBV9, with TRBD1 as a possible D gene (5 bases). CDR3 length equals 15 residues. Germline assignment: CDR1 SGDLS and CDR2 YYNGEE. The V and J ends lost 0 bases and 4 bases respectively, with 13 bases between them.

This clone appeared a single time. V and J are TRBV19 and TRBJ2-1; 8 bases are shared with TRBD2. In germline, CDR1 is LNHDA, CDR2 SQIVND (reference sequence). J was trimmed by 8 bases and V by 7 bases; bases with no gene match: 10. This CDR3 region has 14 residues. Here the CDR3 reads CASTPAGAFHEQFF. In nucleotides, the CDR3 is TGTGCCAGTACCCCAGCGGGGGCCTTTCATGAGCAGTTCTTC. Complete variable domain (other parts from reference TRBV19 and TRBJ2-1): DGGITQSPKYLFRKEGQNVTLSCEQNLNHDAMYWYRQDPGQGLRLIYYSQIVNDFQKGDIAEGYSVSREKKESFPLTVTSAQKNPTAFYLCASTPAGAFHEQFFGPGTRLTVL.

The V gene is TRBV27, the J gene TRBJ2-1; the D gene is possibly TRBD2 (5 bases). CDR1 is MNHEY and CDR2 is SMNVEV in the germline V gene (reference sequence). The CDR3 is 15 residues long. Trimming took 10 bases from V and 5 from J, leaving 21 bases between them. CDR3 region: CATRIGIGWDNEQFF. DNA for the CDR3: TGTGCCACCAGAATCGGGATAGGGTGGGACAATGAGCAGTTCTTC.

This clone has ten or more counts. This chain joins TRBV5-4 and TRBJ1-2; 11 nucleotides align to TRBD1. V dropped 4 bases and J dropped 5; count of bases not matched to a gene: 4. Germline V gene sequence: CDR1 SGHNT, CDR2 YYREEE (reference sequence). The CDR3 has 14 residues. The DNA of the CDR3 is TGTGCCAGCAGCGCCGGGACAGGGGGGTATGGCTACACCTTC. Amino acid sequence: CASSAGTGGYGYTF.

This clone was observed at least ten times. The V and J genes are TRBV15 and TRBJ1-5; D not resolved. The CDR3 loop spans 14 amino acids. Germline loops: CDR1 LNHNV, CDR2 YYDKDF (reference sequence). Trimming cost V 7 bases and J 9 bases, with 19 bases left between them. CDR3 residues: CATKEGAGSGPQHF. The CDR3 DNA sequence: TGTGCCACCAAGGAGGGCGCAGGCTCAGGGCCCCAGCATTTT.

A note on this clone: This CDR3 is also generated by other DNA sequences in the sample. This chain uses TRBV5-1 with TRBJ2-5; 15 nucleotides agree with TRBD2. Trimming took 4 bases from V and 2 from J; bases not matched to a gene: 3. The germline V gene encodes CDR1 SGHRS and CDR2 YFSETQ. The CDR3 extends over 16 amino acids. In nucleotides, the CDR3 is TGCGCCAGCAGCCTGGGACTAGCGGGGGGTCAAGAGACCCAGTACTTC. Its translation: CASSLGLAGGQETQYF.

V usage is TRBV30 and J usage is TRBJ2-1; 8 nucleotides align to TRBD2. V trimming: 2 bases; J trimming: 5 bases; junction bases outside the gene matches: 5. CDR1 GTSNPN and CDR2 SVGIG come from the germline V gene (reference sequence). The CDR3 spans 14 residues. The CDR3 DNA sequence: TGTGCCTGGAGTAAAGCGGGAGTCCACAATGAGCAGTTCTTC. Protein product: CAWSKAGVHNEQFF.

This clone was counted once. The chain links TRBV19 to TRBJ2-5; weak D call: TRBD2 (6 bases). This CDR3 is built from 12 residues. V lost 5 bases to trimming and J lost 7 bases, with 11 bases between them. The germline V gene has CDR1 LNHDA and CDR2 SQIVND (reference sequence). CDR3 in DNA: TGTGCCAGTAGTCCCCAGGAGGGGACCCAGTACTTC. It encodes CASSPQEGTQYF.

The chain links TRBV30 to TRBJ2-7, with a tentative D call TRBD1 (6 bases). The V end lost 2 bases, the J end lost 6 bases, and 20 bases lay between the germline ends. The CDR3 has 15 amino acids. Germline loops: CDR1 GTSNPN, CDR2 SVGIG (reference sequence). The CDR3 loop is CAWSPLQGSSREQYF. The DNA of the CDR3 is TGTGCCTGGAGTCCCCTCCAGGGGTCCTCACGCGAGCAGTACTTC.

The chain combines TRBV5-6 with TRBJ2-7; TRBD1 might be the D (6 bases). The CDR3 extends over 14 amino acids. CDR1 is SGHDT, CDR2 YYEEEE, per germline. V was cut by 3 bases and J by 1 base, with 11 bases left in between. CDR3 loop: CASSYRVGSYEQYF. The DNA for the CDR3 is TGTGCCAGCAGCTACAGGGTCGGATCCTACGAGCAGTACTTC.

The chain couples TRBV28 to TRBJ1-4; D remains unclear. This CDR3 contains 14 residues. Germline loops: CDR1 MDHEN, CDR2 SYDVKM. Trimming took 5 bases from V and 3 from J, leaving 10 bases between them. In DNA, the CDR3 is TGTGCCAGCAGTCGCCAGATCTCTAATGAAAAACTGTTTTTT. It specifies CASSRQISNEKLFF.